A selection of T cell receptor beta chains follows, all from one sample in a study of blood T cell repertoires in COVID-19. The method was immunoSEQ multiplex PCR; TCRdb's version includes in-frame clones alone and lacks a portion of them. This sample has 180,000 or so clones, with more than 75% found just once. Sequencing was done on a sample of peripheral blood. Receptors originate from a woman over 75 with acute or convalescent COVID-19. CDR3s include the opening cysteine and the closing phenylalanine or tryptophan. Fields, in order: CDR3 DNA, CDR3 protein, CDR3 length, clone size, D gene, V gene, J gene. The D gene is left open where the match is weak. Rows may omit the clone size; those that give it use once, few, many or a size class.

TGTGCCTCCGCCGACAGCCCTGGAAACACCATATATTTT	CASADSPGNTIYF	13	NA	NA	TRBV9	TRBJ1-3
TGCGCCAGCAGTGACCCGGGACAACCCACTGAAGCTTTCTTT	CASSDPGQPTEAFF	14	NA	NA	TRBV10-2	TRBJ1-1
TGTGCCAGCTCACCCAGGCGGGAAACCTCCTACGAGCAGTACTTC	CASSPRRETSYEQYF	15	NA	NA	TRBV18	TRBJ2-7
TGTGCCAGCTCTTCTATAGGACAGTTAGATACGCAGTATTTT	CASSSIGQLDTQYF	14	NA	NA	TRBV18	TRBJ2-3
TGTGCCAGCAGCCGGACAGGGGGGGACGAGCAGTACTTC	CASSRTGGDEQYF	13	NA	TRBD1	TRBV7-2	TRBJ2-7
TGTGCCAGCAGTGCAAAACAGGGAAGCTCCTACGAGCAGTACTTC	CASSAKQGSSYEQYF	15	NA	NA	TRBV5-4	TRBJ2-7
TGCAGTGCCAGCCGGACAGACGAGCAGTACTTC	CSASRTDEQYF	11	NA	NA	TRBV20-1	TRBJ2-7
TGCGCCAGCAGCTTCTCTCTAGCGGGAGTCGATGAGCAGTTCTTC	CASSFSLAGVDEQFF	15	NA	TRBD2	TRBV5-1	TRBJ2-1
TGTGCCAGCGCCGGGACAAGCTATGGCTACACCTTC	CASAGTSYGYTF	12	NA	NA	TRBV28	TRBJ1-2
TGCGCCAGCAGCCAAGGATCGACAGTTCCGGGACTAGCGGGAGGATCCGGCTACGAGCAGTACTTC	CASSQGSTVPGLAGGSGYEQYF	22	NA	TRBD2	TRBV4-1	TRBJ2-7
TGTGCCAGAAGCTTGGTGTATCGTACCAGTGCACAGATTGCGCAGTATTTT	CARSLVYRTSAQIAQYF	17	NA	NA	TRBV5-3	TRBJ2-3
TGTGCCAGCAGTTACTCCCGGACAGGGACTGGCTACACCTTC	CASSYSRTGTGYTF	14	NA	TRBD1	TRBV6-5	TRBJ1-2
TGTGCCTATTCTAGCGGTGCCTACGAGCAGTACTTC	CAYSSGAYEQYF	12	NA	TRBD2	TRBV30	TRBJ2-7
TGTGCCAGCAGTCCACAGGGGAACTACGAGCAGTACTTC	CASSPQGNYEQYF	13	once	TRBD1	TRBV6-6	TRBJ2-7
TGTGCCAGCAGCTCCCGGACAGGCAGCAGAAACACCATATATTTT	CASSSRTGSRNTIYF	15	NA	TRBD1	TRBV7-2	TRBJ1-3
TGCGCCAGCAGCCCGGACCCCGGGACAGGGTTTAGGGGCACCATATATTTT	CASSPDPGTGFRGTIYF	17	NA	TRBD1	TRBV5-1	TRBJ1-3
TGTGCCAGCAGCTATGACAGGGCTGCTCCCTTTTCTGGAAACACCATATATTTT	CASSYDRAAPFSGNTIYF	18	NA	TRBD1	TRBV27	TRBJ1-3
TGTGCCAGCAGCTTACAGGATACGCAGTATTTT	CASSLQDTQYF	11	NA	NA	TRBV11-2	TRBJ2-3
TGTGCCAGCAGCTTAGAAACAGGGCATGGCTACACCTTC	CASSLETGHGYTF	13	NA	NA	TRBV7-3	TRBJ1-2
TGTGCCAGCAGCTTAGTTGAAACAGCCTATGGCTACACCTTC	CASSLVETAYGYTF	14	NA	NA	TRBV7-9	TRBJ1-2
TGTGCCAGCAGCCGTACCGGGGATGGTTGGGAAAAACTGTTTTTT	CASSRTGDGWEKLFF	15	once	NA	TRBV3-1/TRBV3-2	TRBJ1-4
TGTGCCACCAGTGATGATCAGGGCTATGGCTACACCTTC	CATSDDQGYGYTF	13	NA	NA	TRBV24-1	TRBJ1-2
TGCAGCGTTGAACGGGACAGGCACCTCACGGCGCAGTATTTT	CSVERDRHLTAQYF	14	NA	TRBD1	TRBV29-1	TRBJ2-3
TGTGCCAGCAGCGTAGGGGGGGAGTTCGGTGAGCAGTTCTTC	CASSVGGEFGEQFF	14	NA	NA	TRBV9	TRBJ2-1
TGTGCCAGCAGTGTCCCCCAGGGGGTGTTCAATGAGCAGTTCTTC	CASSVPQGVFNEQFF	15	NA	TRBD1	TRBV2	TRBJ2-1
TGTGCCAGCATGACTTCCAATCAGCCCCAGCATTTT	CASMTSNQPQHF	12	NA	NA	TRBV27	TRBJ1-5
TGTGCCAGCTACCAGGCCCTGAACACTGAAGCTTTCTTT	CASYQALNTEAFF	13	NA	NA	TRBV18	TRBJ1-1